This T cell receptor (beta chain) comes out of a study of cytomegalovirus exposure and HLA in healthy donors. Turning to the study itself: The study's early data release held tens of millions of unique TCRs from HLA-typed donors.

With 7 bases clipped from V and 7 bases from J, the junction kept 8 bases outside the gene matches. Germline loops: CDR1 WNHNN, CDR2 SYGVQD (reference sequence). The CDR3 has 14 amino acids. The sample holds a few counts of this clone. PCR primers comprised 60 Vbeta and 13 Jbeta primers. Profiling relied on immunoSEQ multiplex PCR, and the TCRdb table lists in-frame clones only, not all of them. In the table there are about 82,000 clones, around 10% of which are singletons. Source material: PBMCs. V is TRBV10-1 and J is TRBJ2-1; 9 positions match TRBD2. The clonotype originates from a man in his sixties in good health and CMV-seropositive. Here the CDR3 DNA reads TGCGCCAGCAACGATGGACTAGCGCAGAATGAGCAGTTCTTC. Translating gives CASNDGLAQNEQFF.